This T cell receptor beta chain was obtained from a study of blood T cell repertoires in COVID-19. Study information: Spain, Italy and the United States supplied samples that represented acute and convalescent COVID-19. The analysed material was cDNA or gDNA that came from T cells, B-cell-depleted T cells, or PBMCs.

This clone appeared once. CDR1 is SGDLS, CDR2 YYNGEE, per germline. V dropped 4 bases and J dropped 5 bases, with 18 bases sitting between them. The CDR3 spans 16 residues. In the original workflow: By means of reference gene primer amplification, nucleated cell counts were estimated. Assay used: immunoSEQ multiplex PCR; TCRdb lists only in-frame clones, some missing. V, J and clone size are those of that table, while D and trimming were read from the DNA. This repertoire shows 30,000 to 45,000 clones, just under 80% found once; its top ten account for around 35%. The chain couples TRBV9 to TRBJ1-4; tentatively, D is TRBD1 (5 bases). This sequence was found in a man aged 55 to 70 with acute or convalescent COVID-19. The sequenced sample was peripheral blood. CDR3 in DNA: TGTGCCAGCAGCCCGGGCCCGGGACTGCTGAATGAAAAACTGTTTTTT. Amino acid sequence: CASSPGPGLLNEKLFF.